The 9 T cell receptor beta chains in this list originate from one sample, sequenced in a study. Via MiXCR, TCRdb re-called the 5' RACE reads, giving one row per CDR3 protein. The sample consists of some 30,000 distinct CDR3 sequences, approximately 30% of them appearing once. Tregs were sorted as CD4+CD25+CD127-/low cells. The sequenced sample was tumor-infiltrating Tregs sorted from the breast tumor. The receptors originated from a female donor with breast cancer.

The chain employs TRBV6-5 and TRBJ2-1; 13 positions match TRBD2. The CDR3 is 15 residues long. V lost 7 bases to trimming and J lost 6 bases; unmatched junction nucleotides: 6. Per the germline V gene, CDR1 is MNHEY and CDR2 is SVGAGI. This CDR3 reads CASKLAGGPSNEQFF. Written as DNA, the CDR3 is TGTGCCAGCAAACTAGCGGGAGGGCCCAGCAATGAGCAGTTCTTC.

At least ten counts were recorded for this clonotype. V gene TRBV5-1 combines with J gene TRBJ1-1; D is unclear. Per the germline V gene, CDR1 is SGHRS and CDR2 is YFSETQ. Trimming shortened V by 0 bases and J by 0 bases, and 6 bases separated the two germline ends. This CDR3 is 14 amino acids long. In nucleotides, the CDR3 is TGCGCCAGCAGCTTGGAACGTATGAACACTGAAGCTTTCTTT. It is translated as CASSLERMNTEAFF.

About this clonotype itself: The junction and the germline gene differ at one end; a read error may be behind it. The gene calls are TRBV7-3 and TRBJ2-3; possibly TRBD2 for D (6 bases). Germline-derived CDR1 and CDR2 are SGHTA and FQGTGA. There are 15 residues in the CDR3. The CDR3 reads CASSYSGTSTETQYF. DNA for the CDR3: TGTGCCAGCAGCTACAGCGGAACTAGCACAGAAACGCAGTATTTT.

This clonotype came up many times. The chain couples TRBV5-1 to TRBJ2-7, with TRBD2 identical over 13 bases. Looked up from germline, CDR1 is SGHRS and CDR2 is YFSETQ. The CDR3 totals 17 residues. V shed 4 bases and J 6 bases; nucleotides not matched to a gene: 13. The CDR3: CASSPFTTSGRFVEQYF. The CDR3, as DNA: TGCGCCAGCAGCCCGTTTACGACTAGCGGGAGGTTTGTCGAGCAGTACTTC.

The chain links TRBV7-9 to TRBJ1-2; D not resolved. The CDR3 has 15 amino acids. The V end lost 5 bases, the J end lost 1 base, and 14 bases lay between the germline ends. Germline loops: CDR1 SEHNR, CDR2 FQNEAQ (reference sequence). The CDR3 protein is CASSPPGGYNYGYTF. DNA of the CDR3: TGTGCCAGCAGCCCCCCGGGTGGATATAACTATGGCTACACCTTC.

This clonotype has ten or more counts. The chain couples TRBV20-1 to TRBJ1-5; D gene uncertain. The germline CDR1 and CDR2 sequences are DFQATT and SNEGSKA (reference sequence). Between the trimmed V and J ends, which lost 0 bases and 0 bases, there was a span of 9 bases. This CDR3 is built from 15 residues. This CDR3 is CSARDLAFSNQPQHF. Written as DNA, the CDR3 is TGCAGTGCTAGAGATCTGGCCTTTAGCAATCAGCCCCAGCATTTT.

This clonotype came up a few times. The chain has TRBV7-9 and TRBJ2-7, with 10 bases identical to TRBD2. The CDR3 spans 14 residues. Germline V CDR1 and CDR2: SEHNR, FQNEAQ (reference sequence). The V segment lost 5 bases and the J segment 1 base; nucleotides outside the gene matches: 2. The CDR3 loop reads CASSRTSGSYEQYF. The CDR3 nucleotides read TGTGCCAGCAGCCGGACTAGCGGTTCCTACGAGCAGTACTTC.

The chain is built from TRBV20-1 and TRBJ2-1; D remains unclear. The CDR3 sequence is 12 residues long. V was shortened by 0 bases and J by 2 bases, with 2 bases between the two germline ends. The germline V gene has CDR1 DFQATT and CDR2 SNEGSKA (reference sequence). As DNA, the CDR3 is TGCAGTGCTAGAGATCCCTACAATGAGCAGTTCTTC. Translated: CSARDPYNEQFF.

The chain joins TRBV7-7 to TRBJ2-3; D ambiguous. This CDR3 has 13 amino acids. From germline, CDR1 is SSHAT and CDR2 FNYEAQ (reference sequence). V was clipped by 1 base and J by 4 bases, with 6 bases between them. In DNA form, the CDR3 reads TGTGCCAGCAGCTTAGGCGCGTCAGATACGCAGTATTTT. Translated, it gives CASSLGASDTQYF.